Presented here are 22 T cell receptor beta chains from one specimen sequenced in a study of immune evolution from preneoplasia to lung adenocarcinoma. Repertoires were generated with immunoSEQ multiplex PCR, while TCRdb's copy carries only in-frame clones and drops some. The sample consists of over 30,000 clones, 74% of them appearing once. Sequencing was performed on FFPE invasive lung adenocarcinoma tissue. The receptors come from a person in their sixties or seventies with lung adenocarcinoma.

The gene calls are TRBV6-6 and TRBJ1-5, with 8 bases that match TRBD1. With 7 bases clipped from V and 6 bases from J, the junction kept 8 bases outside the gene matches. Germline lookup yields CDR1 MNHNY and CDR2 SVGAGI (reference sequence). CDR3 length: 14 residues. DNA for the CDR3: TGTGCCAGCAACAAAGACAGGGGAGGTCAGCCCCAGCATTTT. Residues: CASNKDRGGQPQHF.

This chain joins TRBV2 and TRBJ1-1; D is ambiguous. V was shortened by 6 bases and J by 1 base, with 9 bases between the two germline ends. The V gene's germline CDR1 is SNHLY and CDR2 FYNNEI. The CDR3 contains 13 residues. Here the CDR3 DNA reads TGTGCCAGCAGCGCCGACACGAACACTGAAGCTTTCTTT. Translating gives CASSADTNTEAFF.

The gene calls are TRBV9 and TRBJ2-5; TRBD2 aligns across 8 bases. CDR1 is SGDLS, CDR2 YYNGEE, per germline. Trimming removed 2 bases from V and 1 base from J; junction bases left unmatched: 10. This CDR3 has 17 residues. In DNA, the CDR3 is TGTGCCAGCAGCGTCGGAGGGCTAGCGGGCCTCCAAGAGACCCAGTACTTC. Its translation is CASSVGGLAGLQETQYF.

This chain joins TRBV15 and TRBJ2-2, with 7 bases that match TRBD2. Unmatched junction bases numbered 5, after V lost 5 bases and J lost 5 bases. From germline, CDR1 is LNHNV and CDR2 YYDKDF (reference sequence). The length of the CDR3 is 14 residues. The CDR3 spells CATSLARGTGELFF. The CDR3 coding sequence is TGTGCCACCAGCTTAGCGCGGGGGACCGGGGAGCTGTTTTTT.

This sequence joins TRBV6-1 and TRBJ1-2, with D possibly TRBD1 on 5 matching bases. The CDR3 runs to 13 residues. The V end lost 3 bases, the J end lost 2 bases, and 7 bases lay between the germline ends. Germline V gene sequence: CDR1 MNHNS, CDR2 SASEGT. CDR3 in DNA: TGTGCCAGCAGTGAGCGGGACAACTATGGCTACACCTTC. Amino acid sequence: CASSERDNYGYTF.

V and J are TRBV30 and TRBJ1-1; D may be TRBD1 (6 bases). The V end was cut by 3 bases, the J end by 3 bases, with 17 bases between. The CDR3 has 15 residues. Germline V gene lookup returns CDR1 GTSNPN and CDR2 SVGIG (reference sequence). CDR3 amino acids: CAWRNGGGRDTEAFF. The CDR3 DNA sequence: TGTGCCTGGAGGAACGGCGGGGGGCGCGACACTGAAGCTTTCTTT.

This chain connects TRBV15 to TRBJ2-1; no clear D gene. V dropped 8 bases and J dropped 5 bases, with 7 bases sitting between them. The CDR3 length is 11 residues. Germline CDR1 reads LNHNV; CDR2 reads YYDKDF (reference sequence). As DNA, the CDR3 is TGTGCCACCGCAGTAAACAATGAGCAGTTCTTC. This encodes CATAVNNEQFF. The full variable domain, its missing parts supplied by reference TRBV15 and TRBJ2-1, is DAMVIQNPRYQVTQFGKPVTLSCSQTLNHNVMYWYQQKSSQAPKLLFHYYDKDFNNEADTPDNFQSRRPNTSFCFLDIRSPGLGDTAMYLCATAVNNEQFFGPGTRLTVL.

The chain couples TRBV5-5 to TRBJ2-7, with TRBD2 identical over 9 bases. V gave up 2 bases and J gave up 0 bases; unmatched junction bases: 6. The CDR3 extends over 16 amino acids. Germline V gives CDR1 SGHKS, CDR2 YYEKEE (reference sequence). The CDR3: CASSFGRLAASYEQYF. The CDR3 coding sequence is TGTGCCAGCAGCTTTGGGAGACTAGCGGCCTCCTACGAGCAGTACTTC.

The chain has TRBV21-1 and TRBJ1-1. TRBV21-1 is classified as a pseudogene. The CDR3 has 22 amino acids. In DNA, the CDR3 is TGTGCCAGCAGCAGCGGGGCAGGGGACATAATAGGGGGGTCTCGACGGGGGACTGAAGCTTTCTTT. This encodes CASSSGAGDIIGGSRRGTEAFF.

The chain joins TRBV5-1 to TRBJ2-2; D is uncertain. Germline V CDR1 and CDR2: SGHRS, YFSETQ. This CDR3 has 15 residues. Trimming pared 0 bases from V and 3 bases from J, leaving 9 bases between. CDR3 loop: CASSLVQAHTGELFF. DNA for the CDR3: TGCGCCAGCAGCTTGGTGCAAGCCCACACCGGGGAGCTGTTTTTT. The entire variable domain, with the rest obtained from reference TRBV5-1 and TRBJ2-2, is as follows: KAGVTQTPRYLIKTRGQQVTLSCSPISGHRSVSWYQQTPGQGLQFLFEYFSETQRNKGNFPGRFSGRQFSNSRSEMNVSTLELGDSALYLCASSLVQAHTGELFFGEGSRLTVL.

V gene TRBV14 combines with J gene TRBJ2-1, with 10 bases lining up with TRBD2. The CDR3 is made up of 14 amino acids. V was pared by 5 bases and J by 8 bases, with 6 bases of the junction left unmatched. Per germline, CDR1 SGHDN and CDR2 FVKESK. The CDR3 nucleotides read TGTGCCAGCAGCTCGGCTAGCGGGAGCTATGAGCAGTTCTTC. Translation gives CASSSASGSYEQFF.

The chain is built from TRBV7-2 and TRBJ1-1; a possible D gene is TRBD1 (5 bases). The CDR3 is 16 amino acids. Germline values: CDR1 SGHTA, CDR2 FQGNSA. The germline V and J ends were trimmed by 4 bases and 4 bases, with 19 bases remaining between them. The DNA for the CDR3 is TGTGCCAGCAGCTCCCGGACACTCTTCCCTCCCACTGAAGCTTTCTTT. Translated, it gives CASSSRTLFPPTEAFF.

V usage is TRBV7-8 and J usage is TRBJ2-7, with D unclear. Germline V gene lookup returns CDR1 SGHVS and CDR2 FQNEAQ. V shed 9 bases and J shed 3 bases, with 3 bases lying between them. CDR3 length: 9 residues. The chain's CDR3 is CARRYEQYF. As DNA, the CDR3 is TGTGCCAGACGCTACGAGCAGTACTTC.

V gene TRBV5-4 combines with J gene TRBJ2-1; TRBD1 or TRBD2 may be the D gene (5 bases each). Germline assignment: CDR1 SGHNT and CDR2 YYREEE (reference sequence). V lost 0 bases, J lost 0 bases, and 7 bases lay in between. This CDR3 contains 15 residues. CDR3 in amino acids: CASSLAGASYNEQFF. CDR3 nucleotide sequence: TGTGCCAGCAGCTTGGCCGGGGCCTCCTACAATGAGCAGTTCTTC.

The rearrangement joins TRBV19 to TRBJ2-7; D gene ambiguous. CDR3 length equals 13 residues. V gave up 3 bases and J gave up 8 bases, with 14 bases separating them. Germline CDR1 and CDR2: LNHDA and SQIVND (reference sequence). The CDR3: CASSITPRSQQYF. The CDR3 DNA is TGTGCCAGTAGTATTACTCCTAGAAGTCAGCAGTACTTC.

The V call is TRBV28, the J call TRBJ2-5; the D gene could be TRBD1 or TRBD2 (5 bases each). Germline V gives CDR1 MDHEN, CDR2 SYDVKM. V was trimmed by 5 bases and J by 5 bases, leaving 21 bases between them. The CDR3 runs 16 residues. CDR3 residues: CASSPDAGTRVETQYF. The CDR3 DNA reads TGTGCCAGCAGTCCCGACGCCGGGACGAGGGTCGAGACCCAGTACTTC.

This clone was seen a handful of times. The J gene is TRBJ2-1, the V gene TRBV19; 7 nucleotides align to TRBD2. With 6 bases clipped from V and 5 bases from J, the junction kept 7 bases outside the gene matches. The CDR3 totals 14 residues. Germline-derived CDR1 and CDR2 are LNHDA and SQIVND (reference sequence). CDR3 sequence: CASSLGGDHNEQFF. The DNA for the CDR3 is TGTGCCAGTAGCTTGGGGGGGGACCACAATGAGCAGTTCTTC.

The chain has TRBV7-9 and TRBJ2-1; D gene unclear. Germline loops: CDR1 SEHNR, CDR2 FQNEAQ (reference sequence). This CDR3 contains 18 residues. V was shortened by 1 base and J by 6 bases, with 22 bases between the two germline ends. Here the CDR3 DNA reads TGTGCCAGCAGCTTAGAATTTTCGCCGGAAAGGGCTGCCAATGAGCAGTTCTTC. Its protein is CASSLEFSPERAANEQFF.

The V and J genes are TRBV5-6 and TRBJ2-5; no reliable D call. The germline V and J ends were trimmed by 0 bases and 5 bases, with 8 bases remaining between them. Germline V lookup: CDR1 SGHDT, CDR2 YYEEEE. CDR3 length: 13 amino acids. CDR3 DNA sequence: TGTGCCAGCAGCTTGGGTGGGGTGGAGACCCAGTACTTC. This codes for CASSLGGVETQYF.

This clone showed up just a few times. The V call is TRBV28, the J call TRBJ2-1; the D gene could be TRBD1 or TRBD2 (7 bases each). Per the germline V gene, CDR1 is MDHEN and CDR2 is SYDVKM. V was shortened by 6 bases and J by 6 bases, with 12 bases between the two germline ends. CDR3 length equals 13 residues. CDR3 in DNA: TGTGCCAGCAGAGACAGGGAGGGCAATGAGCAGTTCTTC. This translates into CASRDREGNEQFF. The full variable domain, in which reference TRBV28 and TRBJ2-1 provide the parts outside the CDR3, is DVKVTQSSRYLVKRTGEKVFLECVQDMDHENMFWYRQDPGLGLRLIYFSYDVKMKEKGDIPEGYSVSREKKERFSLILESASTNQTSMYLCASRDREGNEQFFGPGTRLTVL.

V usage is TRBV5-1 and J usage is TRBJ2-1, with 10 nucleotides matching TRBD2. This CDR3 comprises 19 residues. V dropped 6 bases and J dropped 0; count of bases not matched to a gene: 15. The V gene's germline CDR1 is SGHRS and CDR2 YFSETQ. CDR3 sequence (DNA): TGCGCCAGCACCCAGGGCGTATTAGCGGGGGGTGGCTCCTACAATGAGCAGTTCTTC. Its translation is CASTQGVLAGGGSYNEQFF.

This rearrangement joins TRBV7-8 to TRBJ2-7; 7 bases fit TRBD1. The CDR3 sequence is 13 residues long. Germline trimming cut 6 bases from V and 1 base from J; bases unmatched to any gene: 3. CDR1 is SGHVS, CDR2 FQNEAQ, per germline. The CDR3, as DNA: TGTGCCAGCAGACGGGACAGATCCTACGAGCAGTACTTC. Its protein is CASRRDRSYEQYF. The whole variable domain, filled in from reference TRBV7-8 and TRBJ2-7, reads GAGVSQSPRYKVAKRGQDVALRCDPISGHVSLFWYQQALGQGPEFLTYFQNEAQLDKSGLPSDRFFAERPEGSVSTLKIQRTQQEDSAVYLCASRRDRSYEQYFGPGTRLTVT.